This TCR beta chain comes out of a study of control samples from healthy donors and cancer patients. The CDR3 covers 14 residues. Germline-derived CDR1 and CDR2 are SEHNR and FQNEAQ (reference sequence). Between the trimmed V and J ends, which lost 0 bases and 5 bases, there was a span of 8 bases. Here immunoSEQ multiplex PCR was the method, and the copy in TCRdb shows in-frame clones only, minus some. This sample's table has under 200,000 clones. This TCR was sampled from a woman in her thirties in good health. The specimen sequenced was blood. The chain carries TRBV7-9 and TRBJ2-1; unclear D gene. CDR3 in amino acids: CASSLALEHNEQFF. The CDR3 DNA reads as TGTGCCAGCAGCTTAGCGTTGGAGCACAATGAGCAGTTCTTC.